Sequencing of this T cell receptor (beta chain) was carried out in a study of control samples from healthy donors and cancer patients. The data were produced by immunoSEQ multiplex PCR, yet TCRdb's version contains in-frame clones alone and is incomplete. The sample carries some 19,000 clones, around 84% recorded once. Unmatched junction bases numbered 9, after V lost 0 bases and J lost 2 bases. The CDR3 spans 17 residues. Germline V gene lookup returns CDR1 SGHRS and CDR2 YFSETQ. Sample: PBMCs. This receptor was taken from a man aged 60-69 years with colorectal cancer. This sequence joins TRBV5-1 and TRBJ2-5; 8 bases map to TRBD2. The CDR3 coding sequence is TGCGCCAGCAGCTTGGCAAGCTTGGCGGGGGGTCAAGAGACCCAGTACTTC. Translated: CASSLASLAGGQETQYF.